What follows are 15 T cell receptor beta chains derived from one specimen sequenced in a study of beta chain features in type 1 diabetes. General study results and limits: Shorter TCRB CDR3s, moderately but significantly so, marked every one of the four CD4+ subsets in Type 1 diabetes patients.

Which antigens these TCRs recognize remains unknown. Reverse transcription of all isolated RNA meant that expressed TCRB transcripts were sequenced. The protocol was immunoSEQ multiplex PCR, while the TCRdb copy is restricted to in-frame clones and leaves out a portion. The table lists 200,000 to 300,000 clones, approximately 11% of them singletons. Sequencing input: naive CD4+ T cells from blood. The receptors shown here come from a man aged 25 to 40 with type 1 diabetes.

This clone was seen only a few times. The conserved final phenylalanine or tryptophan is absent from the CDR3, which likely points to a read error. The DNA is left out, because the CDR3 cannot be placed on it with certainty; the CDR3 is given as TCRdb lists it. This chain uses TRBV11-2 with TRBJ2-7; the table assigns TRBD2, which was not confirmed against the DNA. The germline gives CDR1 SGHAT, CDR2 FQNNGV. The CDR3 comprises 14 residues, both ends counted. This CDR3 reads CASSLSAGLSTIRL.

This clone showed up just a few times. V usage is TRBV18 and J usage is TRBJ2-6; maybe TRBD1 (5 bases). CDR3 size: 11 residues. From germline, CDR1 is KGHSH and CDR2 LQKENI. Trimming stripped 5 bases from V and 13 bases from J, with 9 bases between. DNA for the CDR3: TGTGCCAGCTCATCTCGGACAGTCCTGACTTTC. It translates to CASSSRTVLTF. Filled out from reference TRBV18 and TRBJ2-6, the complete variable domain reads NAGVMQNPRHLVRRRGQEARLRCSPMKGHSHVYWYRQLPEEGLKFMVYLQKENIIDESGMPKERFSAEFPKEGPSILRIQQVVRGDSAAYFCASSSRTVLTFGAGSRLTVL.

This sequence joins TRBV6-1 and TRBJ1-4; no reliable D call. The CDR3 runs 13 residues. Trimming removed 10 bases from V and 4 bases from J, with 13 bases in between. Germline V CDR1 and CDR2: MNHNS, SASEGT. Here the CDR3 DNA reads TGTGCCACCTTGCTCCAGTATAATGAAAAACTGTTTTTT. Residues: CATLLQYNEKLFF.

This clone was found a few times. The genes are TRBV6-1 and TRBJ1-6, with D tentatively TRBD1 (5 bases). CDR3 length: 14 residues. CDR1 and CDR2 from the germline V gene are MNHNS and SASEGT. The V end lost 6 bases, the J end lost 7 bases, and 13 bases lay between the germline ends. CDR3 DNA sequence: TGTGCCAGCAGGACAGCCGACTTGAATTCACCCCTCCACTTT. Protein product: CASRTADLNSPLHF.

This clone was picked up a small number of times. This chain joins TRBV2 and TRBJ1-5, with D tentatively TRBD1 (5 bases). The length of the CDR3 is 14 residues. The germline V gene has CDR1 SNHLY and CDR2 FYNNEI. Trimming took 5 bases from V and 7 from J, leaving 15 bases between them. The CDR3: CASSLQGQGQPQHF. The CDR3 region has the DNA TGTGCCAGCAGTCTCCAAGGGCAGGGACAGCCCCAGCATTTT.

The chain combines TRBV7-9 with TRBJ2-5; maybe TRBD2 (6 bases). With 5 bases removed from V and 5 bases from J, the gap between germline ends came to 15 bases. Germline-derived CDR1 and CDR2 are SEHNR and FQNEAQ (reference sequence). The CDR3 spans 14 residues. CDR3 loop: CASSPHGGTETQYF. The CDR3 nucleotides read TGTGCCAGCAGCCCGCACGGGGGAACGGAGACCCAGTACTTC.

This clone was detected only a few times. This chain links TRBV9 with TRBJ2-1, with TRBD2 matching 12 bases. Germline assignment: CDR1 SGDLS and CDR2 YYNGEE. After removal of 4 bases from V and 7 bases from J, the junction contained 3 bases not matched to a gene. The CDR3 length is 14 residues. CDR3 DNA: TGTGCCAGCAGCCCCACTAGCGGGGGGAATGAGCAGTTCTTC. Amino acid sequence: CASSPTSGGNEQFF.

The chain links TRBV6-1 to TRBJ2-5; D might be TRBD2 (5 bases). Germline assignment: CDR1 MNHNS and CDR2 SASEGT. CDR3 length equals 13 residues. The ends were cut back, 7 bases at V and 4 bases at J, with 13 bases in the middle. The CDR3 spells CASIPRGAETQYF. CDR3 nucleotides: TGTGCCAGCATCCCACGGGGAGCAGAGACCCAGTACTTC.

This clone was observed a few times. The chain recombines TRBV29-1 with TRBJ1-2; possibly TRBD1 for D (5 bases). Deletions cut 7 bases from V and 6 bases from J, with 12 bases between. The CDR3 extends over 11 amino acids. Per germline, CDR1 SQVTM and CDR2 ANQGSEA. The CDR3 bases are TGCAGCGCCGGGGGGGGAAATGGCTACACCTTC. Translation: CSAGGGNGYTF.

The genes are TRBV10-3 and TRBJ2-5; tentative D call: TRBD1 (6 bases). From germline, CDR1 is ENHRY and CDR2 SYGVKD. Trimming shortened V by 10 bases and J by 6 bases, and 18 bases separated the two germline ends. The CDR3 has 13 amino acids. The CDR3 nucleotides are TGTGCCACTACCAGGGGTTCGGATCAGACCCAGTACTTC. Protein product: CATTRGSDQTQYF.

The chain employs TRBV10-3 and TRBJ2-3, with TRBD2 matching 10 bases. CDR1 is ENHRY, CDR2 SYGVKD, per germline. Trimming removed 7 bases from V and 4 bases from J; junction bases left unmatched: 8. The CDR3 spans 15 residues. The CDR3 DNA reads as TGTGCCATCATGGGAACTAGCGGGGCGGCAGATACGCAGTATTTT. As protein: CAIMGTSGAADTQYF.

This clone has only a few counts. This sequence joins TRBV28 and TRBJ1-2, with D uncertain. The CDR3 totals 16 residues. The V end was cut by 1 base, the J end by 6 bases, with 18 bases between. The germline V gene encodes CDR1 MDHEN and CDR2 SYDVKM. For the CDR3, the DNA is TGTGCCAGCAGTTTATACGTTTCCCCCCACACGAATGGCTACACCTTC. Its protein product is CASSLYVSPHTNGYTF.

The chain carries TRBV7-2 and TRBJ2-5, with 9 bases lining up with TRBD2. V gave up 2 bases and J gave up 5 bases; unmatched junction bases: 3. CDR1 is SGHTA and CDR2 is FQGNSA in the germline V gene. This CDR3 comprises 14 residues. Here the CDR3 reads CASSLNSGGETQYF. The CDR3 coding sequence is TGTGCCAGCAGCTTAAATAGCGGGGGTGAGACCCAGTACTTC. The full variable domain, its missing parts supplied by reference TRBV7-2 and TRBJ2-5, is GAGVSQSPSNKVTEKGKDVELRCDPISGHTALYWYRQSLGQGLEFLIYFQGNSAPDKSGLPSDRFSAERTGGSVSTLTIQRTQQEDSAVYLCASSLNSGGETQYFGPGTRLLVL.

This clone turned up a few times. This chain uses TRBV15 with TRBJ2-2; D is uncertain. CDR1 is LNHNV, CDR2 YYDKDF, per germline (reference sequence). The length of the CDR3 is 12 residues. V was cut by 5 bases and J by 4 bases, with 5 bases left in between. CDR3 loop: CATSLLTGELFF. The CDR3 bases are TGTGCCACCAGCTTACTCACCGGGGAGCTGTTTTTT. Supplemented by reference TRBV15 and TRBJ2-2, the full variable domain reads DAMVIQNPRYQVTQFGKPVTLSCSQTLNHNVMYWYQQKSSQAPKLLFHYYDKDFNNEADTPDNFQSRRPNTSFCFLDIRSPGLGDTAMYLCATSLLTGELFFGEGSRLTVL.

This clone has a handful of counts. This sequence joins TRBV7-9 and TRBJ1-5; no firm D call. Trimming stripped 4 bases from V and 3 bases from J, with 10 bases between. Germline lookup yields CDR1 SEHNR and CDR2 FQNEAQ (reference sequence). The CDR3 consists of 14 residues. CDR3 sequence reads: CASSSEVTNQPQHF. In nucleotides, the CDR3 is TGTGCCAGCAGCTCGGAGGTCACCAATCAGCCCCAGCATTTT.